The 5 T cell receptor beta chains below all came from one sample that was sequenced in a study of blood T cell repertoires in COVID-19 (TCRdb year 2020). Library creation used the immunoSEQ multiplex PCR assay. The clones in this table, taken by TCRdb from immuneACCESS, are in-frame only. Not every clone is retained; where verified, under half of the shortfall comes from an unresolved V gene, and the cause of the rest is unknown. The table for this sample lists 68,000 or so clones; around 86% of them were counted only once. Jointly, the top ten make up about 6.6% of the sample. Sequencing was carried out using peripheral blood. The source is a middle-aged man with active COVID-19.

The gene calls are TRBV29-1 and TRBJ2-1, with a tentative D call TRBD2 (6 bases). Trimming removed 8 bases at V and 8 bases at J, with 16 bases between. The CDR3 consists of 12 residues. Germline assignment: CDR1 SQVTM and CDR2 ANQGSEA. This CDR3 reads CSFAGWGDEQFF. DNA for the CDR3: TGCAGCTTCGCCGGGTGGGGGGATGAGCAGTTCTTC.

This clone was counted a single time. The rearrangement joins TRBV2 to TRBJ2-7; D possibly corresponds to TRBD1 (5 bases). The CDR3 runs to 13 residues. The germline V and J ends were trimmed by 6 bases and 5 bases, with 14 bases remaining between them. The germline V gene has CDR1 SNHLY and CDR2 FYNNEI. The CDR3 is CASRRQLWDEQYF. DNA of the CDR3: TGTGCCAGCAGGCGACAGCTCTGGGACGAGCAGTACTTC.

The chain is built from TRBV6-6 and TRBJ1-4, with 8 bases that match TRBD1. Germline lookup yields CDR1 MNHNY and CDR2 SVGAGI (reference sequence). This CDR3 region has 15 residues. With V trimmed by 7 bases and J by 7 bases, 11 bases remained unmatched. CDR3 protein: CASTSLGQEVEKLFF. Written as DNA, the CDR3 is TGTGCCAGCACCTCCTTGGGACAGGAGGTTGAAAAACTGTTTTTT.

The chain joins TRBV7-2 to TRBJ1-4, with D perhaps TRBD1 (6 bases). Trimming took off 1 base at V and 3 bases at J, with 9 bases between the two ends. The CDR3 is 15 residues long. Germline-derived CDR1 and CDR2 are SGHTA and FQGNSA. The chain's CDR3 is CASSLEGVANEKLFF. The CDR3 DNA sequence: TGTGCCAGCAGCTTAGAGGGGGTAGCTAATGAAAAACTGTTTTTT.

V is TRBV29-1 and J is TRBJ1-4; unclear D gene. The ends were cut back, 5 bases at V and 0 bases at J, with 7 bases in the middle. The CDR3 is 13 residues long. Germline V gene lookup returns CDR1 SQVTM and CDR2 ANQGSEA. The CDR3 sequence is CSVFGPTNEKLFF. The CDR3 region has the DNA TGCAGCGTTTTTGGGCCAACTAATGAAAAACTGTTTTTT. Based on the CDR3 plus reference TRBV29-1 and TRBJ1-4, the full variable domain is SAVISQKPSRDICQRGTSLTIQCQVDSQVTMMFWYRQQPGQSLTLIATANQGSEATYESGFVIDKFPISRPNLTFSTLTVSNMSPEDSSIYLCSVFGPTNEKLFFGSGTQLSVL.